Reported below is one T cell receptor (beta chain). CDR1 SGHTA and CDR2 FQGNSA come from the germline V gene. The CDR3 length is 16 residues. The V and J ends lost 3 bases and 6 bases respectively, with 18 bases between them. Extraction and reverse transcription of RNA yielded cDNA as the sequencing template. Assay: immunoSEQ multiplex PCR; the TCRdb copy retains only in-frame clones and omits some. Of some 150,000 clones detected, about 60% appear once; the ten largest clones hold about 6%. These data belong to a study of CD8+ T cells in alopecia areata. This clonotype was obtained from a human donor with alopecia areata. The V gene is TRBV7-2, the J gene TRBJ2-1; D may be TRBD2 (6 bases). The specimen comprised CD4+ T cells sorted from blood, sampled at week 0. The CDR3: CASSLAGGISTNEQFF. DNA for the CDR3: TGTGCCAGCAGCTTGGCTGGGGGGATCTCAACCAATGAGCAGTTCTTC.